This entry concerns a single T cell receptor (beta chain). The antigen is undetermined. This specimen belongs to a study of cytomegalovirus exposure and HLA in healthy donors. Study-wide context: As an earlier analysis found, about 200 million T cells yielded about 120 million unique TCR beta sequences.

This CDR3 has 16 amino acids. Germline V CDR1 and CDR2: MNHNS, SASEGT. V lost 4 bases, J lost 0 bases, and 6 bases stayed unmatched. PCR involved 60 Vbeta and 13 Jbeta primers. Authors' data handling: The count from a later analysis was some 81 million unique TCR beta chains, 9.5 million to 13 million of them shared. Profiled with immunoSEQ multiplex PCR; TCRdb holds only in-frame clones, not every one. V and J calls plus clone size are reproduced from that table; the DNA served to infer D and trimming. The sample records over 200,000 clones, around 89% being singletons. Findings of the study overall: Researchers left out some V segments, among them TRBV6-2 and TRBV6-3, as indistinguishable. Most TCR beta V segments were productive about 90% or about 30% of the time in an earlier analysis.

The chain carries TRBV6-1 and TRBJ1-5; 7 bases fit TRBD1. The receptor was derived from a woman under 30 in good health and CMV-seronegative. Sample: PBMCs. CDR3 in amino acids: CASSVRDRDSNQPQHF. The CDR3 region has the DNA TGTGCCAGCAGTGTCCGTGACAGGGATAGCAATCAGCCCCAGCATTTT.